This TCR beta chain was identified in a study of regulatory T cells in long-lasting Graves disease. Findings and caveats of the study: TCR diversity was lower in persistent Graves' patients (versus newly diagnosed ones).

Remarks on this clonotype: The antigen remains undetermined.

Construction of TCR beta libraries relied on iRepertoire HTBI primers and on Arm-PCR targeting CDR3 regions. A single record per CDR3 protein comes from TCRdb applying MiXCR to the multiplex PCR reads. The sample records around 480,000 distinct CDR3 sequences, 15% to 20% being singletons. This sample's time point: newly diagnosed GD, antithyroid drugs for less than 3 months. Following extraction of RNA from PBMCs, that RNA was used to make the TCR library. Unmatched junction bases numbered 7, after V lost 7 bases and J lost 0 bases. Germline values: CDR1 LNHDA, CDR2 SQIVND (reference sequence). CDR3 length: 15 residues. These same data were also listed under a study on T cells in Graves' hyperthyroidism and ophthalmopathy.

This sequence was found in a man in his forties or fifties with Graves disease. The chain uses TRBV19 and TRBJ2-3; the match to TRBD1 covers 7 bases. The sample here was peripheral blood mononuclear cells (PBMCs), taken at new diagnosis, from a patient treated with antithyroid drugs. The CDR3 DNA sequence: TGTGCCAGTAAAGGAACGGGACAGAGCACAGATACGCAGTATTTT. Encoded protein: CASKGTGQSTDTQYF.